The source of this T cell receptor beta chain is a study of cytomegalovirus exposure and HLA in healthy donors. The CDR3 has 13 amino acids. CDR1 and CDR2 from the germline V gene are LGHNA and YNFKEQ. The V end lost 2 bases, the J end lost 5 bases, and 6 bases lay between the germline ends. On this clone: Its antigen is not known.

A multiplex PCR was run with 60 Vbeta primers and 13 Jbeta primers. Assay used: immunoSEQ multiplex PCR; TCRdb lists only in-frame clones, some missing. The data show about 160,000 clones, 70% to 80% seen once. Study findings and constraints: More clonal expansion characterized HLA-associated TCR beta chains than equally common others in a later analysis. Versus the approximately 700-donor mean, an Asian-associated ancestry cluster reportedly showed fewer N-insertions in a later analysis. Common viral pathogens (according to a later analysis) appeared linked to several of the most significant clusters. Cytomegalovirus association was listed for 150 to 200 TCR beta chains.

The chain carries TRBV4-2 and TRBJ1-4; possible D gene TRBD1, 6 bases. The specimen was PBMCs. This sequence was found in a male donor in good health and CMV-seronegative. The CDR3 region is CASSQQGNEKLFF. CDR3 DNA sequence: TGTGCCAGCAGCCAACAGGGGAATGAAAAACTGTTTTTT.